Below, 3 T cell receptor beta chains from the same sample are listed, as sequenced in a study of cytomegalovirus exposure and HLA in healthy donors. The PCR had 60 Vbeta and 13 Jbeta primers. Sequencing used immunoSEQ multiplex PCR; TCRdb keeps in-frame clones, though not all of them. There are around 130,000 clones in the sample; roughly 80% occur only once, and roughly 1.2% lies in the top ten. Material: PBMCs. The receptors were sampled from a girl aged 2-10 years in good health and CMV-seronegative.

The CDR3 region has the DNA TGTGCCAGCAGTCCCACCGGGACAGGAGGCTACGAGCAGTACTTC. This gives the protein CASSPTGTGGYEQYF. V usage is TRBV28 and J usage is TRBJ2-7; 8 bases are shared with TRBD1. The CDR3 contains 15 residues. Germline loops: CDR1 MDHEN, CDR2 SYDVKM. V lost 5 bases to trimming and J lost 3 bases; unmatched junction nucleotides: 9.

The chain has TRBV18 and TRBJ1-1; possibly TRBD1 for D (5 bases). The CDR3 has 21 residues. With 3 bases removed from V and 4 bases from J, the gap between germline ends came to 33 bases. Per germline, CDR1 KGHSH and CDR2 LQKENI. The CDR3 DNA reads as TGTGCCAGCTCACCTACCTTCTTCAGAGGAGCAGGGCCCCCTTTTGTCACTGAAGCTTTCTTT. This gives the protein CASSPTFFRGAGPPFVTEAFF.

The chain couples TRBV19 to TRBJ1-6; D possibly corresponds to TRBD1 (5 bases). Deletions cut 5 bases from V and 7 bases from J, with 9 bases between. The CDR3 runs 13 residues. In germline, CDR1 is LNHDA, CDR2 SQIVND (reference sequence). CDR3 region: CASSLRGNSPLHF. CDR3 DNA sequence: TGTGCCAGTAGTCTCCGGGGGAATTCACCCCTCCACTTT.